What follows are 15 T cell receptor beta chains derived from one specimen sequenced in a study of CD8+ T cells in alopecia areata. RNA, once extracted, was reverse transcribed into cDNA for use as the sequencing template. Measured with immunoSEQ multiplex PCR; TCRdb has only the in-frame clones, and not every one. The sample carries around 290,000 clones, 55% to 75% recorded once. Indicated treatment: oral pan-JAK inhibitor, 5-10 mg twice daily. The sequences come from CD4+ T cells sorted from blood, collected at week 24, from a patient treated with tofacitinib. The receptor source for this set is a human donor with alopecia areata.

This clone was seen a handful of times. The J gene is TRBJ1-6, the V gene TRBV6-5, with TRBD1 as a possible D gene (5 bases). Trimming pared 0 bases from V and 2 bases from J, leaving 8 bases between. The CDR3 totals 16 residues. CDR1 MNHEY and CDR2 SVGAGI come from the germline V gene. CDR3 nucleotides: TGTGCCAGCAGTTACTCGGCAGGGACCTATAATTCACCCCTCCACTTT. The encoded protein is CASSYSAGTYNSPLHF.

J is TRBJ2-3 and V is TRBV7-2; D ambiguous. Germline values: CDR1 SGHTA, CDR2 FQGNSA. Trimming cost V 5 bases and J 0 bases, with 12 bases left between them. The length of the CDR3 is 15 residues. As DNA, the CDR3 is TGTGCCAGCAGCCCTAGAATTTCTAGCACAGATACGCAGTATTTT. Amino acids: CASSPRISSTDTQYF.

This clone has only one observation. The chain combines TRBV7-9 with TRBJ2-1, with D unresolved. Looked up from germline, CDR1 is SEHNR and CDR2 is FQNEAQ (reference sequence). The CDR3 has 11 amino acids. V lost 1 base and J lost 10, with 5 bases in between. The CDR3: CASSLVVEQFF. CDR3 DNA sequence: TGTGCCAGCAGCTTAGTCGTAGAGCAGTTCTTC.

CDR3 protein: CASSLHQGGTYEQYF. The CDR3 DNA sequence: TGTGCCAGCAGCTTACATCAGGGAGGCACCTACGAGCAGTACTTC. V is TRBV6-5 and J is TRBJ2-7; a possible D gene is TRBD2 (6 bases). V was cut by 6 bases and J by 2 bases, with 17 bases left in between. The germline CDR1 and CDR2 sequences are MNHEY and SVGAGI. The CDR3 covers 15 residues.

This chain joins TRBV5-1 and TRBJ2-1; D not resolved. Per germline, CDR1 SGHRS and CDR2 YFSETQ. V was trimmed by 0 bases and J by 3 bases, leaving 7 bases between them. The CDR3 covers 14 residues. CDR3 amino acids: CASSLEWIYNEQFF. The CDR3, as DNA: TGCGCCAGCAGCTTGGAATGGATCTACAATGAGCAGTTCTTC. Based on the CDR3 plus reference TRBV5-1 and TRBJ2-1, the full variable domain is KAGVTQTPRYLIKTRGQQVTLSCSPISGHRSVSWYQQTPGQGLQFLFEYFSETQRNKGNFPGRFSGRQFSNSRSEMNVSTLELGDSALYLCASSLEWIYNEQFFGPGTRLTVL.

The genes are TRBV25-1 and TRBJ1-1; unclear D gene. V was cut by 3 bases and J by 11 bases, with 10 bases left in between. The CDR3 extends over 11 amino acids. Germline lookup yields CDR1 MGHDK and CDR2 SYGVNS. The CDR3 nucleotides are TGTGCCAGCAGTGATTGGGGTTTGGCTTTCTTT. This sequence encodes CASSDWGLAFF. Filled out from reference TRBV25-1 and TRBJ1-1, the complete variable domain reads EADIYQTPRYLVIGTGKKITLECSQTMGHDKMYWYQQDPGMELHLIHYSYGVNSTEKGDLSSESTVSRIRTEHFPLTLESARPSHTSQYLCASSDWGLAFFGQGTRLTVV.

The chain links TRBV29-1 to TRBJ1-2, with 7 nucleotides matching TRBD1. The ends lost 4 bases at V and 8 bases at J; junction bases unmatched: 13. The CDR3 length is 14 residues. Looked up from germline, CDR1 is SQVTM and CDR2 is ANQGSEA. In DNA form, the CDR3 reads TGCAGCGTTGCCCAACTAGCACAGGGGAACGGCTACACCTTC. This gives the protein CSVAQLAQGNGYTF.

The rearrangement links TRBV30 to TRBJ1-3, with D possibly matching TRBD1 (5 bases). V lost 3 bases and J lost 0, with 15 bases in between. Germline V gene lookup returns CDR1 GTSNPN and CDR2 SVGIG (reference sequence). The CDR3 is made up of 16 amino acids. CDR3 sequence: CAWRGRLFYSGNTIYF. The DNA of the CDR3 is TGTGCCTGGAGGGGACGACTCTTTTACTCTGGAAACACCATATATTTT.

This clone was found a few times. The chain employs TRBV7-8 and TRBJ1-3, with unresolved D. V lost 2 bases and J lost 3, with 2 bases in between. CDR1 and CDR2 (germline): SGHVS, FQNEAQ. The CDR3 runs to 12 residues. CDR3 in amino acids: CASSLIGNTIYF. DNA for the CDR3: TGTGCCAGCAGCTTAATTGGAAACACCATATATTTT.

The chain links TRBV11-2 to TRBJ1-1; 8 bases match TRBD1. Trimming took 3 bases from V and 10 from J; bases not matched to a gene: 4. Germline CDR1 is SGHAT and CDR2 is FQNNGV. The CDR3 contains 12 residues. CDR3 residues: CASSFRGQAAFF. CDR3 nucleotides: TGTGCCAGCAGCTTCAGGGGGCAGGCAGCTTTCTTT.

By proportion, this clone is medium-sized (0.01 to 0.1%). The chain joins TRBV27 to TRBJ2-4, with D maybe TRBD2 (5 bases). CDR3 length: 15 residues. The V gene's germline CDR1 is MNHEY and CDR2 SMNVEV (reference sequence). The V end lost 3 bases, the J end lost 3 bases, and 12 bases lay between the germline ends. CDR3 nucleotide sequence: TGTGCCAGCAGTTTGAGGGAGAGGAACAAAAACATTCAGTACTTC. Protein sequence: CASSLRERNKNIQYF.

This clone has just a few counts. The gene calls are TRBV7-2 and TRBJ2-7, with D maybe TRBD2 (7 bases). Germline-derived CDR1 and CDR2 are SGHTA and FQGNSA. CDR3 length: 18 residues. The V and J ends lost 2 bases and 2 bases respectively, with 22 bases between them. The CDR3 DNA sequence: TGTGCCAGCAGCTTATTAGGGGGGCAAGCGGGGATAACCTACGAGCAGTACTTC. This codes for CASSLLGGQAGITYEQYF.

The rearrangement uses TRBV14 and TRBJ2-5; D unclear. The length of the CDR3 is 14 residues. Germline V gene lookup returns CDR1 SGHDN and CDR2 FVKESK. The V gene lost 0 bases and the J gene lost 2 bases, with 7 bases spanning the gap. The CDR3 nucleotides read TGTGCCAGCAGCCAAGATTGGGGACAAGAGACCCAGTACTTC. This encodes CASSQDWGQETQYF.

The chain uses TRBV6-1 and TRBJ1-5, with no clear D. V was shortened by 2 bases and J by 5 bases, with 4 bases between the two germline ends. This CDR3 is 12 amino acids long. The V gene's germline CDR1 is MNHNS and CDR2 SASEGT. The CDR3 loop is CASSETYQPQHF. The CDR3 bases are TGTGCCAGCAGTGAAACGTATCAGCCCCAGCATTTT.

The rearrangement links TRBV7-9 to TRBJ2-2; D is possibly TRBD2 (5 bases). Germline V lookup: CDR1 SEHNR, CDR2 FQNEAQ (reference sequence). The CDR3 is made up of 14 amino acids. The V end was cut by 7 bases, the J end by 7 bases, with 16 bases between. In DNA form, the CDR3 reads TGTGCCAGCAAGACTTTACAAGAGGGCGGGGAGCTGTTTTTT. Encoded protein: CASKTLQEGGELFF.